This paragraph covers one T cell receptor (beta chain) sequence. Clones were sequenced by immunoSEQ multiplex PCR, and TCRdb holds only the in-frame ones, with some missing. Of about 65,000 clones listed, 87% were seen once; the top ten hold 1.6%. Before the COVID-19 pandemic, during about 2010-2019, CD4+ T cells were taken from unexposed donors. The source of the sample is a study of CD4 T cells in relation to SARS-CoV-2 and coronaviruses. The CDR3 loop spans 15 amino acids. The V gene end was trimmed by 8 bases and the J gene end by 4 bases; junction bases not matched to a gene: 13. Germline values: CDR1 MRHNA, CDR2 SNTAGT.

The sequenced sample consisted of memory CD4+ T cells from PBMCs. The sequence was obtained from a human donor in good health. The gene calls are TRBV6-4 and TRBJ1-2; 7 bases agree with TRBD1. CDR3 in amino acids: CASVSRDRAPYGYTF. The CDR3 DNA reads as TGTGCCAGCGTATCACGAGACAGGGCCCCCTATGGCTACACCTTC.